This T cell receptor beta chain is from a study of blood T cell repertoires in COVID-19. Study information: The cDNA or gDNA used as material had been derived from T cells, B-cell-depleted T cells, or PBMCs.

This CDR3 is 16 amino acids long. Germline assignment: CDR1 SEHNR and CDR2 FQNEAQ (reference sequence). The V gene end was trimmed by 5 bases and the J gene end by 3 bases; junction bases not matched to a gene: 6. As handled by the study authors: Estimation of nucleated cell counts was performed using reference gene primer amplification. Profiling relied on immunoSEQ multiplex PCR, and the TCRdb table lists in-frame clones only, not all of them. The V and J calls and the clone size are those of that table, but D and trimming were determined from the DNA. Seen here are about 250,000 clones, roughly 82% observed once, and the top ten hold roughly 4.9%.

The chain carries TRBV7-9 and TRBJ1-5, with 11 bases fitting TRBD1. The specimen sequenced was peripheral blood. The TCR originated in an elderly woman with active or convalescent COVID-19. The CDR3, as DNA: TGTGCCAGCAGCCACGGACAGGGGGCGATCAATCAGCCCCAGCATTTT. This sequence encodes CASSHGQGAINQPQHF. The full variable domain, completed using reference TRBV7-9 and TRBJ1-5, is DTGVSQNPRHKITKRGQNVTFRCDPISEHNRLYWYRQTLGQGPEFLTYFQNEAQLEKSRLLSDRFSAERPKGSFSTLEIQRTEQGDSAMYLCASSHGQGAINQPQHFGDGTRLSIL.